This record concerns one T cell receptor (beta chain) sequence. This specimen comes from a study of blood T cell repertoires in COVID-19. Study-wide background: Material from acute and convalescent COVID-19 was sourced from the United States, Italy and Spain. T cells, B-cell-depleted T cells, or PBMCs provided the cDNA or gDNA that served as material.

The germline gives CDR1 SGDLS, CDR2 YYNGEE. CDR3 length equals 14 residues. With V trimmed by 4 bases and J by 3 bases, 5 bases remained unmatched. Per the authors' pipeline: Estimates of nucleated cell counts were drawn from the amplification of reference gene primers. Libraries were prepared by immunoSEQ multiplex PCR; TCRdb keeps only in-frame clonotypes and omits some of them. V, J and clone size were drawn from that table, and D and trimming were deduced from the DNA. The table includes roughly 61,000 clones, around 92% detected once. This receptor was obtained from a man aged 60 to 69 with acute or convalescent COVID-19. The rearrangement links TRBV9 to TRBJ1-2; 8 bases are shared with TRBD1. The sequencing input was peripheral blood. CDR3 nucleotide sequence: TGTGCCAGCAGCAGAGGACAGGGAGACTATGGCTACACCTTC. Translated: CASSRGQGDYGYTF. Complete variable domain (other parts from reference TRBV9 and TRBJ1-2): DSGVTQTPKHLITATGQRVTLRCSPRSGDLSVYWYQQSLDQGLQFLIQYYNGEERAKGNILERFSAQQFPDLHSELNLSSLELGDSALYFCASSRGQGDYGYTFGSGTRLTVV.